The 20 T cell receptor beta chains listed next were all sequenced from one sample in a study of shared clonotypes between healthy human individuals. Repertoires were generated with immunoSEQ multiplex PCR, while TCRdb's copy carries only in-frame clones and drops some. The table includes some 240,000 clones, approximately 70% detected once. The sequencing input was memory CD4+ T cells sorted from blood. This sample's subset: CD45RA-negative fraction. The receptor source for this set is a man younger than 45 in good health.

This clone occurred a few times. The genes are TRBV27 and TRBJ2-3, with 9 positions matching TRBD1. This CDR3 contains 14 residues. V was pared by 6 bases and J by 6 bases, with 7 bases of the junction left unmatched. Germline V gene sequence: CDR1 MNHEY, CDR2 SMNVEV (reference sequence). The DNA of the CDR3 is TGTGCCAGCAGCCCCGGACAGGGGATGGATACGCAGTATTTT. It encodes CASSPGQGMDTQYF.

The chain joins TRBV7-6 to TRBJ2-7, with D possibly matching TRBD2 (5 bases). The CDR3 length is 16 residues. V gave up 2 bases and J gave up 3 bases, with 17 bases separating them. CDR1 is SGHVS and CDR2 is FNYEAQ in the germline V gene. CDR3 region: CASSLNPAGSLYEQYF. CDR3 coding DNA: TGTGCCAGCAGCTTAAATCCGGCGGGCTCTCTCTACGAGCAGTACTTC. Filled out from reference TRBV7-6 and TRBJ2-7, the complete variable domain reads GAGVSQSPRYKVTKRGQDVALRCDPISGHVSLYWYRQALGQGPEFLTYFNYEAQQDKSGLPNDRFSAERPEGSISTLTIQRTEQRDSAMYRCASSLNPAGSLYEQYFGPGTRLTVT.

CDR3 in DNA: TGTGCCAGCAGCTCGGGGACTAGGACAGATACGCAGTATTTT. It is translated as CASSSGTRTDTQYF. This chain joins TRBV7-3 and TRBJ2-3; 8 bases align to TRBD2. Germline CDR1 and CDR2: SGHTA and FQGTGA. Losses at the gene ends were 4 bases for V and 3 bases for J; bases not matched to a gene: 3. The CDR3 runs 14 residues.

This clone was recorded a few times. The genes are TRBV7-8 and TRBJ1-2; D may be TRBD1 (6 bases). The germline V and J ends were trimmed by 1 base and 8 bases, with 11 bases remaining between them. Germline V gene lookup returns CDR1 SGHVS and CDR2 FQNEAQ. The CDR3 consists of 13 residues. CDR3 amino acids: CASSLEGGRGYTF. In DNA, the CDR3 is TGTGCCAGCAGCTTAGAGGGGGGACGGGGCTACACCTTC.

The chain couples TRBV7-9 to TRBJ2-7, with D possibly TRBD2 on 6 matching bases. The V end was cut by 1 base, the J end by 2 bases, with 9 bases between. The CDR3 is 14 residues long. The germline V gene encodes CDR1 SEHNR and CDR2 FQNEAQ (reference sequence). In nucleotides, the CDR3 is TGTGCCAGCAGCTTAGAAGGACTACCCTACGAGCAGTACTTC. This encodes CASSLEGLPYEQYF. The full variable domain, its missing parts supplied by reference TRBV7-9 and TRBJ2-7, is DTGVSQNPRHKITKRGQNVTFRCDPISEHNRLYWYRQTLGQGPEFLTYFQNEAQLEKSRLLSDRFSAERPKGSFSTLEIQRTEQGDSAMYLCASSLEGLPYEQYFGPGTRLTVT.

The chain uses TRBV5-1 and TRBJ2-1; no clear D gene. V lost 1 base and J 6 bases, leaving 8 bases between the germline ends. The CDR3 extends over 13 amino acids. Germline V gene sequence: CDR1 SGHRS, CDR2 YFSETQ. The DNA of the CDR3 is TGCGCCAGCAGCTTGTCGGTTACCAATGAGCAGTTCTTC. Translated: CASSLSVTNEQFF. Using reference TRBV5-1 and TRBJ2-1 for the parts outside the CDR3, the full variable domain is KAGVTQTPRYLIKTRGQQVTLSCSPISGHRSVSWYQQTPGQGLQFLFEYFSETQRNKGNFPGRFSGRQFSNSRSEMNVSTLELGDSALYLCASSLSVTNEQFFGPGTRLTVL.

The chain recombines TRBV5-1 with TRBJ2-7; D call uncertain. Germline CDR1 SGHRS, CDR2 YFSETQ. Trimming cost V 4 bases and J 4 bases, with 15 bases left between them. The CDR3 loop spans 14 amino acids. The CDR3 reads CASSNLMNAYEQYF. DNA of the CDR3: TGCGCCAGCAGCAACCTAATGAATGCTTACGAGCAGTACTTC.

CDR3 amino acids: CASSLQQGEAFF. CDR3 in DNA: TGTGCCAGCTCACTCCAACAGGGTGAAGCTTTCTTT. This chain joins TRBV18 and TRBJ1-1, with a tentative D call TRBD1 (6 bases). In germline, CDR1 is KGHSH, CDR2 LQKENI. The CDR3 runs to 12 residues. With 4 bases removed from V and 7 bases from J, the gap between germline ends came to 10 bases.

This chain uses TRBV7-9 with TRBJ2-1; D uncertain. CDR3 length: 12 amino acids. Trimming stripped 1 base from V and 6 bases from J, with 4 bases between. CDR1 is SEHNR, CDR2 FQNEAQ, per germline (reference sequence). CDR3 in amino acids: CASSLDVNEQFF. The CDR3 DNA reads as TGTGCCAGCAGCTTAGATGTCAATGAGCAGTTCTTC.

The rearrangement links TRBV27 to TRBJ2-1; D remains unclear. V dropped 3 bases and J dropped 4 bases, with 13 bases sitting between them. Germline values: CDR1 MNHEY, CDR2 SMNVEV (reference sequence). The CDR3 is 15 amino acids. CDR3 sequence reads: CASSFGQPPYNEQFF. The CDR3 coding sequence is TGTGCCAGCAGTTTTGGGCAACCACCTTACAATGAGCAGTTCTTC.

The rearrangement uses TRBV5-1 and TRBJ2-7; D not certain. Germline CDR1 is SGHRS and CDR2 is YFSETQ. This CDR3 has 13 residues. V was clipped by 7 bases and J by 0 bases, with 11 bases between them. CDR3 DNA sequence: TGCGCCAGCGCAACCACCCGCTCCTACGAGCAGTACTTC. Translation: CASATTRSYEQYF.

This chain connects TRBV6-6 to TRBJ1-1; 7 positions match TRBD1. Trimming cost V 6 bases and J 5 bases; bases outside gene matches: 12. The CDR3 runs 15 residues. The germline gives CDR1 MNHNY, CDR2 SVGAGI (reference sequence). The CDR3 region is CASRPPTGSGTEAFF. CDR3 DNA: TGTGCCAGCAGACCCCCGACAGGGTCCGGTACTGAAGCTTTCTTT.

The chain uses TRBV10-3 and TRBJ2-2; a possible D gene is TRBD1 (6 bases). This CDR3 is 15 amino acids long. Trimming shortened V by 2 bases and J by 3 bases, and 10 bases separated the two germline ends. The V gene's germline CDR1 is ENHRY and CDR2 SYGVKD. CDR3 sequence (DNA): TGTGCCATCAGTGAGGGCAGGGGTGACACCGGGGAGCTGTTTTTT. It encodes CAISEGRGDTGELFF.

The chain recombines TRBV28 with TRBJ2-7; 11 bases map to TRBD1. The CDR3 is 15 amino acids. CDR1 is MDHEN and CDR2 is SYDVKM in the germline V gene. The junction had 12 bases not matched to a gene; V was cut back by 10 bases and J by 4 bases. The CDR3 DNA reads as TGTGCCACCAGAGATGGGACAGGGGGACCTTACGAGCAGTACTTC. It codes for CATRDGTGGPYEQYF. Based on the CDR3 plus reference TRBV28 and TRBJ2-7, the full variable domain is DVKVTQSSRYLVKRTGEKVFLECVQDMDHENMFWYRQDPGLGLRLIYFSYDVKMKEKGDIPEGYSVSREKKERFSLILESASTNQTSMYLCATRDGTGGPYEQYFGPGTRLTVT.

The chain combines TRBV5-1 with TRBJ1-1; the D is unclear. V lost 3 bases and J 2 bases, leaving 14 bases between the germline ends. The CDR3 has 15 residues. The germline V gene encodes CDR1 SGHRS and CDR2 YFSETQ. CDR3 protein: CASSSHPGSNTEAFF. The DNA for the CDR3 is TGCGCCAGCAGCTCTCACCCAGGTTCTAACACTGAAGCTTTCTTT.

This chain's CDR3 is CSVDRGSNTEAFF. CDR3 DNA sequence: TGCAGCGTGGACAGGGGCTCGAACACTGAAGCTTTCTTT. The chain is built from TRBV29-1 and TRBJ1-1, with 9 nucleotides matching TRBD1. This CDR3 spans 13 amino acids. Germline V gene sequence: CDR1 SQVTM, CDR2 ANQGSEA. V shed 6 bases and J 1 base; nucleotides not matched to a gene: 3.

V and J are TRBV7-2 and TRBJ2-6, with 10 bases identical to TRBD1. This CDR3 has 17 residues. The J segment lost 0 bases and the V segment lost 6 bases, leaving 5 bases of the junction unmatched. CDR1 is SGHTA and CDR2 is FQGNSA in the germline V gene. The CDR3 nucleotides read TGTGCCAGCAGTCCGACAGGGGGCCGCTCTGGGGCCAACGTCCTGACTTTC. This codes for CASSPTGGRSGANVLTF.

The rearrangement links TRBV19 to TRBJ2-1; possibly TRBD1 or TRBD2 for D (7 bases each). Germline CDR1 LNHDA, CDR2 SQIVND (reference sequence). This CDR3 contains 15 residues. V gave up 3 bases and J gave up 12 bases, with 21 bases separating them. The chain's CDR3 is CASSIGRGPTIVQFF. CDR3 coding DNA: TGTGCCAGTAGTATTGGGAGGGGGCCTACAATTGTGCAGTTCTTC.

The chain links TRBV2 to TRBJ2-3, with D possibly being TRBD2 (5 bases). Per the germline V gene, CDR1 is SNHLY and CDR2 is FYNNEI. The CDR3 contains 14 residues. Trimming shortened V by 2 bases and J by 3 bases, and 9 bases separated the two germline ends. The chain's CDR3 is CASSETSGTDTQYF. The CDR3 nucleotides are TGTGCCAGCAGTGAAACGAGCGGTACAGATACGCAGTATTTT.

V and J are TRBV5-1 and TRBJ1-1, with D hard to call. This CDR3 has 13 amino acids. V lost 3 bases, J lost 2 bases, and 8 bases lay in between. Germline CDR1 SGHRS, CDR2 YFSETQ. CDR3 bases: TGCGCCAGCAGCTCAAATCATAACACTGAAGCTTTCTTT. The encoded protein is CASSSNHNTEAFF.